The source of this TCR beta chain is a study of T-cell reconstitution after alpha-beta-depleted transplantation in children. This clonotype was seen more than once but under ten times. The length of the CDR3 is 13 residues. CDR1 SQVTM and CDR2 ANQGSEA come from the germline V gene. V was clipped by 6 bases and J by 5 bases, with 14 bases between them. TCRbeta library preparation incorporated unique molecular identifiers. TCRdb re-called the PCR reads with MiXCR, one entry per CDR3 protein. The sample holds 450,000 to 600,000 distinct CDR3 sequences; over 25% are singletons and the top ten take less than 2.5%.

Sample: PBMCs from the stem cell graft donor, taken from the stem cell graft. The chain couples TRBV29-1 to TRBJ2-1, with D tentatively TRBD1 (6 bases). The receptor comes from a human donor who donated a stem cell graft to a child with aplastic anemia. The DNA for the CDR3 is TGCAGCGTCAGGCCAGGGGTTGACAATGAGCAGTTCTTC. Translating gives CSVRPGVDNEQFF.